This entry features one T cell receptor (beta chain) sequence. This clonotype was detected many times. Its antigen specificity is not known. Base qualities are not provided; no much larger clone lies one nucleotide away. Trimming at the junction amounts to 2 bases on V and 3 bases on J, and the germline ends lie 16 bases apart. Taken from cysteine to phenylalanine, the CDR3 has 16 residues. Only the CDR3 region is kept as DNA, spanning 48 bases read in frame from base 1. The germline V gene gives CDR1 as SGDLS and CDR2 as YYNGEE. These data are taken from a study of molecular identifiers for immune sequencing clone quantification (dated by TCRdb to the late 2010s). Looking at the study overall: In a replicate experiment, RNA from around 20,000 or 100,000 naive CD8 T cells was split into five aliquots, four of which were sequenced. This methods study used CD8 T cells to benchmark TCR RNA copy counting and molecular-identifier clustering-based TCR repertoire sequencing (MIDCIRS). Here is what the overall study found, with its caveats: Without barcode sub-clustering, chimeric consensus sequences inflated TCR diversity; chimeras reached as high as 47%. Clones above 20 RNA copies held over 98% of molecules in CMV-specific effector cells but under 1% in naive cells. Even against a background of approximately 1 million naive CD8 T cells, spiked-in Jurkat TCR RNA amounting to a single cell's worth was reported to be detectable. About 3 recovered TCR RNA copies per cell were obtained by modeling, versus 9 to 10 by digital PCR, implying a capture efficiency of approximately 27%. The naive libraries included spiked-in Jurkat TCR RNA (about 9 copies' worth), and this Jurkat TCR RNA is not part of the donor repertoire. The sizes of highly expanded clones could end up underestimated when identical TCR molecules share a barcode.

Libraries of naive CD8 T cells were built from about 20,000 to 1,000,000 sorted cells, with 10%, 30% or 50% of the purified RNA used. Naive CD8 T cells, defined as CD8+CD4-CCR7+CD45RA+, were FACS-sorted into RLT Plus buffer on a BD FACSAria II. To test detection sensitivity, Jurkat RNA equivalent to more than 8 TCR copies was spiked into samples of about 19,000-1,100,000 naive CD8 T cells. Enrichment of CD8 T cells was performed with RosetteSep CD8+ T Cell Enrichment Cocktail and Ficoll-Paque, after which ACK red cell lysis was carried out. The library was prepared using PCR. These reads were obtained on a NextSeq 500. Bulk TCR libraries were made following a previously described method, with the TCR primers given in Table S5. Purification of total RNA was performed with the Qiagen AllPrep DNA/RNA kit. Before analysis, reads from multiple sequencing runs of the same library were pooled. The study's own analysis went as follows. Reads were retained only if their TCR constant sequence matched exactly, and those retained reads were trimmed to 150 nt and grouped according to their 12-nt molecular barcodes. Reads within each barcode group were sub-clustered using a 15% Levenshtein threshold, and quality-weighted consensus sequences were constructed for each RNA molecule. Non-functional sequences were filtered out, along with any lower-count sequence sitting one edit away from another sequence. On the basis of fitting two negative binomial distributions, barcode sub-clusters with fewer than 20% of the maximum read count were discarded. Starting from the raw public reads, TCRdb applied fastp trimming at Q25, assembled clones with MiXCR and retained in-frame beta chains. For every CDR3 protein sequence, its rows merge into one entry that carries the most common genes and DNA. V and J calls and clone size were set by TCRdb, not the authors. A total of 300,000 to 400,000 distinct CDR3 sequences appear in this sample, roughly a quarter of them only once. In total, the top ten clones hold around 0.7% of the sample.

Sequenced input: naive CD8+ T cells from blood, with Jurkat cell RNA spiked in. The sample's cell subset or site, from its label and the paper: FACS-sorted CD8+CD4-CCR7+CD45RA+ naive T cells. The source is a human donor in good health. Some libraries in this study had Jurkat cell RNA spiked in. This chain joins TRBV9 to TRBJ2-3; the best D guess is TRBD2, with 6 bases matching. The encoded CDR3 is CASSVGTPSPTDTQYF. The nucleotides read TGTGCCAGCAGCGTCGGGACTCCCAGCCCAACAGATACGCAGTATTTT.